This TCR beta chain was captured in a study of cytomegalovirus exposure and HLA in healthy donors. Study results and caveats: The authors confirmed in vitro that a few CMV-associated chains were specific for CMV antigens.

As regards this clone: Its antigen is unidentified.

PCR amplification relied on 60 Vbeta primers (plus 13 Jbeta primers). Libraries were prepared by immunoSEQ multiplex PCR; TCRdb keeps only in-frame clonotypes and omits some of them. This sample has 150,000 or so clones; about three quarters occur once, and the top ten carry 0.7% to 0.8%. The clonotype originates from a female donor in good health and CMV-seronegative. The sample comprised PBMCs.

CDR3 coding DNA: TGTGCCAGCAGTCTCAGAACTAATTCACCCCTCCACTTT. Translating it yields CASSLRTNSPLHF. V gene TRBV27 combines with J gene TRBJ1-6; D gene uncertain. This CDR3 has 13 amino acids. The V end lost 5 bases, the J end lost 6 bases, and 8 bases lay between the germline ends. Germline lookup yields CDR1 MNHEY and CDR2 SMNVEV (reference sequence).